The T cell receptor (beta chain) described here comes from a study of cytomegalovirus exposure and HLA in healthy donors. Study context: Drawn from HLA-typed donors, about 85 million unique TCRs were held in an early data release.

Study-wide findings and caveats: As confirmed in vitro, a few CMV-associated chains were specific for CMV antigens. Sequencing artifact likely explains a cluster of highly shared sequence variants. A link between a missense DCLRE1C variant and TCR beta V- and J-gene trimming emerged from a later analysis.

As concerns this clone: Its target is not known.

The CDR3 is made up of 14 amino acids. 60 Vbeta and 13 Jbeta primers were used in PCR. Some clones are missing from TCRdb's copy, which holds only in-frame ones; the method was immunoSEQ multiplex PCR. Of over 85,000 clones listed, nearly 65% are singletons. This sequence was found in a human donor in good health. Sequenced: PBMCs. This chain connects TRBV12-1 to TRBJ2-7; the listed D gene, TRBD2, was not tested against the DNA. TRBV12-1 is flagged as a pseudogene. The CDR3 region is CASSFGAGWCEQYF. The CDR3 DNA reads TGTGCCAGCAGCTTTGGAGCGGGATGGTGCGAGCAGTACTTC.